This TCR beta chain was captured by sequencing in a study of cytomegalovirus exposure and HLA in healthy donors. In germline, CDR1 is MDHEN, CDR2 SYDVKM. The CDR3 is 15 residues long. V lost 3 bases to trimming and J lost 8 bases; unmatched junction nucleotides: 6. PCR used 60 Vbeta primers and 13 Jbeta primers. Repertoires were generated with immunoSEQ multiplex PCR, while TCRdb's copy carries only in-frame clones and drops some. The listing contains some 200,000 clones. The V call is TRBV28, the J call TRBJ2-1; 11 bases are shared with TRBD1. The receptor was derived from a boy under 18 in good health and CMV-seronegative. The sequencing sample was made of PBMCs. The DNA of the CDR3 is TGTGCCAGCAGTTTGAGGACAGGGGGCGTGCATGAGCAGTTCTTC. Translation gives CASSLRTGGVHEQFF.